These 31 T cell receptor beta chains came from one sample sequenced in a study of technical replicates of blood from a handful of donors. TCRdb keeps only in-frame clones here, not all; method: immunoSEQ multiplex PCR. Of 95,000 to 100,000 clones in the sample, nearly 97% were seen once. The material sequenced was T cells isolated from PBMCs. Receptors originate from a human donor in good health.

The CDR3 DNA is TGTGCCAGCAGCGTAAACCAGCGGCAAGAGACCCAGTACTTC. This encodes CASSVNQRQETQYF. The gene calls are TRBV9 and TRBJ2-5; a weak D match, TRBD2 (5 bases). The CDR3 runs 14 residues. Germline CDR1 is SGDLS and CDR2 is YYNGEE. V lost 1 base and J lost 2, with 9 bases in between. Using reference TRBV9 and TRBJ2-5 for the parts outside the CDR3, the full variable domain is DSGVTQTPKHLITATGQRVTLRCSPRSGDLSVYWYQQSLDQGLQFLIQYYNGEERAKGNILERFSAQQFPDLHSELNLSSLELGDSALYFCASSVNQRQETQYFGPGTRLLVL.

This chain links TRBV6-5 with TRBJ1-4, with D uncertain. Trimming shortened V by 4 bases and J by 4 bases, and 4 bases separated the two germline ends. The V gene's germline CDR1 is MNHEY and CDR2 SVGAGI. The CDR3 has 12 amino acids. The CDR3 nucleotides read TGTGCCAGCAGTTCCATTAATGAAAAACTGTTTTTT. Residues: CASSSINEKLFF.

CDR3 protein: CASSLQPDSYEQYF. Here the CDR3 DNA reads TGCGCCAGCAGCCTTCAACCGGACAGCTACGAGCAGTACTTC. V and J are TRBV4-1 and TRBJ2-7; D is possibly TRBD1 (6 bases). CDR1 and CDR2 from the germline V gene are MGHRA and YSYEKL. V lost 4 bases and J lost 3, with 13 bases in between. This CDR3 has 14 residues.

This clone showed up just once. The chain combines TRBV2 with TRBJ2-6; D gene unclear. V dropped 7 bases and J dropped 0 bases, with 13 bases sitting between them. The germline gives CDR1 SNHLY, CDR2 FYNNEI. The length of the CDR3 is 16 residues. The CDR3 loop is CASTLTPSSGANVLTF. CDR3 sequence (DNA): TGTGCCAGCACCCTGACACCGTCCTCTGGGGCCAACGTCCTGACTTTC. The variable domain in full, with the rest retrieved from reference TRBV2 and TRBJ2-6, is EPEVTQTPSHQVTQMGQEVILRCVPISNHLYFYWYRQILGQKVEFLVSFYNNEISEKSEIFDDQFSVERPDGSNFTLKIRSTKLEDSAMYFCASTLTPSSGANVLTFGAGSRLTVL.

This chain links TRBV2 with TRBJ1-2; tentative D call: TRBD1 (5 bases). The length of the CDR3 is 14 residues. Deletions cut 7 bases from V and 4 bases from J, with 16 bases between. CDR1 is SNHLY, CDR2 FYNNEI, per germline. CDR3 nucleotides: TGTGCCAGCAATGGCGGGGGACGGAGCTATGGCTACACCTTC. Protein sequence: CASNGGGRSYGYTF. Using reference TRBV2 and TRBJ1-2 for the parts outside the CDR3, the full variable domain is EPEVTQTPSHQVTQMGQEVILRCVPISNHLYFYWYRQILGQKVEFLVSFYNNEISEKSEIFDDQFSVERPDGSNFTLKIRSTKLEDSAMYFCASNGGGRSYGYTFGSGTRLTVV.

The gene calls are TRBV11-2 and TRBJ2-5; D uncertain. Trimming removed 5 bases at V and 1 base at J, with 8 bases between. CDR1 and CDR2 from the germline V gene are SGHAT and FQNNGV. The CDR3 has 13 amino acids. CDR3 coding DNA: TGTGCCAGCAGCGAAGGCGGCCAAGAGACCCAGTACTTC. It codes for CASSEGGQETQYF.

The chain combines TRBV5-1 with TRBJ2-7, with 8 bases fitting TRBD1. Germline assignment: CDR1 SGHRS and CDR2 YFSETQ. The CDR3 length is 16 residues. The junction had 13 bases not matched to a gene; V was cut back by 4 bases and J by 4 bases. CDR3 DNA sequence: TGCGCCAGCAGCATGCAACCCGGGACAGGAGATTACGAGCAGTACTTC. Translating it yields CASSMQPGTGDYEQYF.

The chain combines TRBV12-5 with TRBJ2-7; no clear D. The CDR3 spans 11 residues. Germline V CDR1 and CDR2: LGHNT, FRNRAP. V lost 7 bases and J lost 3, with 7 bases in between. Here the CDR3 DNA reads TGTGCTAGTGCCACCGGCTACGAGCAGTACTTC. It specifies CASATGYEQYF.

The rearrangement joins TRBV5-1 to TRBJ2-1; 9 nucleotides line up with TRBD2. CDR3 length: 15 residues. The germline V gene encodes CDR1 SGHRS and CDR2 YFSETQ. V was pared by 0 bases and J by 12 bases, with 10 bases of the junction left unmatched. The CDR3 DNA sequence: TGCGCCAGCAGCTTGGGCGGGAGGGCCGGAGTTCTGCAGTTCTTC. Protein sequence: CASSLGGRAGVLQFF.

The V and J genes are TRBV12-2 and TRBJ1-2; the DNA was not used to check the table's D call, TRBD1. TRBV12-2 is a documented pseudogene. The CDR3 is 14 residues long. CDR3 in amino acids: CASRPKQGDYGYTF. The CDR3, as DNA: TGTGCAAGTCGCCCCAAGCAGGGTGACTATGGCTACACCTTC.

V and J are TRBV27 and TRBJ2-7; TRBD1 is a possible D gene (6 bases). Between the trimmed V and J ends, which lost 6 bases and 3 bases, there was a span of 15 bases. The germline V gene encodes CDR1 MNHEY and CDR2 SMNVEV (reference sequence). CDR3 size: 14 residues. The CDR3 protein is CASSGRGQNYEQYF. The CDR3 DNA reads as TGTGCCAGCAGCGGAAGAGGACAGAACTACGAGCAGTACTTC.

The chain has TRBV19 and TRBJ1-2, with D perhaps matching TRBD1 (6 bases). V was cut by 6 bases and J by 7 bases, with 12 bases left in between. This CDR3 region has 12 residues. CDR1 LNHDA and CDR2 SQIVND come from the germline V gene (reference sequence). This CDR3 is CASSTGLVGYTF. The CDR3 bases are TGTGCCAGTAGCACAGGGTTAGTTGGCTACACCTTC.

The chain combines TRBV12-5 with TRBJ2-3; possibly TRBD1 for D (6 bases). Trimming left V 4 bases short and J 2 bases short, with 16 bases between. The CDR3 extends over 16 amino acids. Germline loops: CDR1 LGHNT, CDR2 FRNRAP. The CDR3 region is CASGWFPGQHTDTQYF. CDR3 DNA sequence: TGTGCTAGTGGTTGGTTTCCGGGACAACACACAGATACGCAGTATTTT.

DNA for the CDR3: TGTGCTAGTGGTTTGGTAACGGGGGGGGTATACGAGCAGTACTTC. It specifies CASGLVTGGVYEQYF. The chain has TRBV12-5 and TRBJ2-7; 8 bases are a match to TRBD2. After removal of 0 bases from V and 4 bases from J, the junction contained 5 bases not matched to a gene. The germline V gene has CDR1 LGHNT and CDR2 FRNRAP. This CDR3 comprises 15 residues.

CDR3 DNA sequence: TGTGCCAGCAGTTACCATTCGGGTCCTGAAGCTTTCTTT. Translation: CASSYHSGPEAFF. The chain is built from TRBV6-5 and TRBJ1-1; D uncertain. V dropped 2 bases and J dropped 6 bases, with 10 bases sitting between them. The CDR3 extends over 13 amino acids. Germline CDR1 is MNHEY and CDR2 is SVGAGI.

The chain has TRBV10-3 and TRBJ2-7, with 10 nucleotides matching TRBD1. CDR3 length: 15 residues. CDR1 is ENHRY and CDR2 is SYGVKD in the germline V gene. Losses at the gene ends were 4 bases for V and 0 bases for J; bases not matched to a gene: 3. The CDR3 reads CAISGGQGLSYEQYF. The CDR3 DNA sequence: TGTGCCATCAGTGGGGGACAGGGGCTCTCCTACGAGCAGTACTTC.

The chain carries TRBV7-8 and TRBJ1-1, with D perhaps matching TRBD1 (5 bases). V gave up 5 bases and J gave up 4 bases, with 20 bases separating them. The CDR3 spans 16 residues. Germline-derived CDR1 and CDR2 are SGHVS and FQNEAQ. The CDR3: CASSLKQETPSTEAFF. DNA of the CDR3: TGTGCCAGCAGCCTAAAACAGGAGACCCCGTCCACTGAAGCTTTCTTT.

The J gene is TRBJ1-1, the V gene TRBV13; the match to TRBD1 covers 10 bases. Germline V gene sequence: CDR1 PRHDT, CDR2 FYEKMQ (reference sequence). Germline trimming cut 5 bases from V and 4 bases from J; bases unmatched to any gene: 16. This CDR3 spans 18 amino acids. The CDR3 is CASSQGVGTGVLGTEAFF. CDR3 nucleotides: TGTGCCAGCAGCCAAGGGGTTGGGACAGGGGTTCTCGGCACTGAAGCTTTCTTT. The full variable domain, its missing parts supplied by reference TRBV13 and TRBJ1-1, is AAGVIQSPRHLIKEKRETATLKCYPIPRHDTVYWYQQGPGQDPQFLISFYEKMQSDKGSIPDRFSAQQFSDYHSELNMSSLELGDSALYFCASSQGVGTGVLGTEAFFGQGTRLTVV.

The chain uses TRBV4-1 and TRBJ2-7; TRBD1 aligns across 7 bases. There are 15 residues in the CDR3. Unmatched junction bases numbered 8, after V lost 3 bases and J lost 3 bases. Per the germline V gene, CDR1 is MGHRA and CDR2 is YSYEKL. As DNA, the CDR3 is TGCGCCAGCAGCCACTGGGGGAGACAGGGCTACGAGCAGTACTTC. It encodes CASSHWGRQGYEQYF.

The chain recombines TRBV4-2 with TRBJ2-7; 9 nucleotides align to TRBD2. The germline CDR1 and CDR2 sequences are LGHNA and YNFKEQ. The CDR3 loop spans 15 amino acids. V trimming: 0 bases; J trimming: 3 bases; junction bases outside the gene matches: 3. For the CDR3, the DNA is TGTGCCAGCAGCCAAGATGCGGGGGGGGGCTACGAGCAGTACTTC. Translation gives CASSQDAGGGYEQYF.

This chain joins TRBV4-1 and TRBJ2-3; TRBD2 aligns across 9 bases. The CDR3 contains 16 residues. Germline V lookup: CDR1 MGHRA, CDR2 YSYEKL. Trimming cost V 5 bases and J 0 bases; bases outside gene matches: 6. CDR3 sequence: CASSLLAGASTDTQYF. The CDR3 DNA sequence: TGCGCCAGCAGCTTATTAGCGGGAGCTAGCACAGATACGCAGTATTTT.

The rearrangement joins TRBV7-6 to TRBJ1-6; 7 nucleotides match TRBD1. Germline lookup yields CDR1 SGHVS and CDR2 FNYEAQ. This CDR3 contains 14 residues. Trimming removed 5 bases from V and 4 bases from J; junction bases left unmatched: 2. CDR3 region: CASSGGQYNSPLHF. DNA of the CDR3: TGTGCCAGCAGCGGGGGACAGTATAATTCACCCCTCCACTTT.

The chain has TRBV6-5 and TRBJ1-3; D unclear. The V gene's germline CDR1 is MNHEY and CDR2 SVGAGI. Trimming shortened V by 6 bases and J by 0 bases, and 9 bases separated the two germline ends. This CDR3 has 14 amino acids. CDR3 residues: CASSPRYSGNTIYF. In DNA form, the CDR3 reads TGTGCCAGCAGCCCCAGATACTCTGGAAACACCATATATTTT.

V and J are TRBV2 and TRBJ1-1, with 7 bases matching TRBD1. The CDR3 consists of 14 residues. Germline-derived CDR1 and CDR2 are SNHLY and FYNNEI. Germline trimming cut 8 bases from V and 5 bases from J; bases unmatched to any gene: 11. In DNA, the CDR3 is TGTGCCAGCCGGGGCGCAGGGGGTGGGACTGAAGCTTTCTTT. Its translation is CASRGAGGGTEAFF.

This clone was observed once. The chain couples TRBV5-1 to TRBJ2-1; 8 nucleotides line up with TRBD1. Germline V gives CDR1 SGHRS, CDR2 YFSETQ. V lost 1 base and J lost 5; bases outside the gene matches: 8. CDR3 size: 16 residues. The CDR3 protein is CASSLLTDRVNNEQFF. DNA of the CDR3: TGCGCCAGCAGCTTGCTTACGGACAGGGTAAACAATGAGCAGTTCTTC.

The chain carries TRBV14 and TRBJ2-7, with 7 nucleotides matching TRBD2. The V segment lost 1 base and the J segment 6 bases; nucleotides outside the gene matches: 0. This CDR3 comprises 12 residues. Germline V gene sequence: CDR1 SGHDN, CDR2 FVKESK. This chain's CDR3 is CASSQVAGEQYF. The CDR3 DNA follows: TGTGCCAGCAGCCAAGTAGCGGGCGAGCAGTACTTC.

The chain combines TRBV4-1 with TRBJ1-1; 8 bases map to TRBD1. Germline CDR1 reads MGHRA; CDR2 reads YSYEKL. J gave up 5 bases and V 2 bases, and 4 bases lay outside the gene matches. This CDR3 is 14 amino acids long. As DNA, the CDR3 is TGCGCCAGCAGCCAATGGGACAGGTGGACTGAAGCTTTCTTT. This gives the protein CASSQWDRWTEAFF.

The chain uses TRBV5-6 and TRBJ2-7; TRBD2 agrees at 10 bases. The J call may be wrong; the DNA end is better matched by TRBJ2-1. CDR1 SGHDT and CDR2 YYEEEE come from the germline V gene. CDR3 length: 14 residues. CDR3 DNA: TGTGCCAGCAGCCCGCTAGCGGGGGACAATGAGCAGTTCTTC. Translated: CASSPLAGDNEQFF.

The rearrangement links TRBV5-1 to TRBJ2-3; weak D call: TRBD1 (5 bases). Germline V gene data show CDR1 as SGHRS and CDR2 as YFSETQ. Trimming removed 0 bases at V and 0 bases at J, with 8 bases between. The CDR3 is made up of 15 amino acids. The CDR3, as DNA: TGCGCCAGCAGCTTGGGACAGATTAGCACAGATACGCAGTATTTT. Protein sequence: CASSLGQISTDTQYF.

The chain carries TRBV11-2 and TRBJ2-7; D call uncertain. Germline assignment: CDR1 SGHAT and CDR2 FQNNGV. This CDR3 is built from 13 residues. Trimming took 1 base from V and 3 from J, leaving 7 bases between them. CDR3 coding DNA: TGTGCCAGCAGCTTAGTCTCGAGCTACGAGCAGTACTTC. This encodes CASSLVSSYEQYF.

The chain has TRBV4-1 and TRBJ1-3; a weak D match, TRBD1 (5 bases). From germline, CDR1 is MGHRA and CDR2 YSYEKL. Trimming stripped 2 bases from V and 3 bases from J, with 14 bases between. This CDR3 spans 16 amino acids. The CDR3 sequence: CASSQPRQTRGNTIYF. The CDR3 region has the DNA TGCGCCAGCAGCCAACCCCGACAGACCCGTGGAAACACCATATATTTT.